These 21 T cell receptor beta chains were all obtained from the same sample, sequenced in a study of CD8+ T cells in alopecia areata (dated 2018 in TCRdb). Receptors were amplified or captured by the immunoSEQ multiplex PCR assay. RNA was extracted from all samples and reverse transcribed into cDNA, which served as template for TCR sequencing. This is the immuneACCESS table as TCRdb keeps it, with only in-frame sequences that have V and J called. A part of the clones is gone; compared with another copy, unresolved V genes explain less than half, and the rest is unexplained. This sample has approximately 6,300 clones in its table, and 63% of those were observed once. The top ten hold roughly 7.9% of the sample. The treatment or condition label here, explained by the study, means: oral pan-JAK inhibitor, 5-10 mg twice daily. Lesional scalp punch biopsies and peripheral blood were collected from alopecia areata patients.

The source material was skin, sampled between weeks 30 and 35, from a patient treated with tofacitinib. Source of these receptors: a human donor with alopecia areata.

The rearrangement links TRBV7-9 to TRBJ2-1; 9 bases are shared with TRBD1. The germline CDR1 and CDR2 sequences are SEHNR and FQNEAQ (reference sequence). J was trimmed by 3 bases and V by 5 bases; bases with no gene match: 5. The CDR3 sequence is 15 residues long. The DNA of the CDR3 is TGTGCCAGCAGCCCTCTGGGACAGGGCTACAATGAGCAGTTCTTC. Its translation: CASSPLGQGYNEQFF.

V gene TRBV4-1 combines with J gene TRBJ2-4; D is possibly TRBD2 (6 bases). V was cut by 1 base and J by 5 bases, with 21 bases left in between. Germline values: CDR1 MGHRA, CDR2 YSYEKL. The CDR3 has 18 amino acids. CDR3 bases: TGCGCCAGCAGCCAAGGGGGTGTCGGGAGAAGGGATGAAAACATTCAGTACTTC. It codes for CASSQGGVGRRDENIQYF.

This clone is termed medium-sized. This chain links TRBV7-8 with TRBJ2-1; the match to TRBD2 covers 11 bases. V gave up 1 base and J gave up 5 bases; unmatched junction bases: 16. The germline gives CDR1 SGHVS, CDR2 FQNEAQ. The CDR3 length is 20 residues. For the CDR3, the DNA is TGTGCCAGCAGCTTAGAACTAGCGGGGGCCCTAATTAGCATCAACAATGAGCAGTTCTTC. It translates to CASSLELAGALISINNEQFF.

This CDR3 reads CASSTRETGELFF. CDR3 sequence (DNA): TGCGCCAGCAGCACCAGGGAGACCGGGGAGCTGTTTTTT. This chain links TRBV5-1 with TRBJ2-2; either TRBD1 or TRBD2 may fit D (5 bases each). Germline V gene data show CDR1 as SGHRS and CDR2 as YFSETQ. The germline V and J ends were trimmed by 4 bases and 5 bases, with 9 bases remaining between them. The CDR3 totals 13 residues.

The V gene is TRBV7-9, the J gene TRBJ1-1, with 7 nucleotides matching TRBD1. Germline CDR1 is SEHNR and CDR2 is FQNEAQ (reference sequence). The CDR3 covers 16 residues. Unmatched junction bases numbered 13, after V lost 5 bases and J lost 4 bases. CDR3 nucleotide sequence: TGTGCCAGCAGCCCAGGGGGGGCCCAAAGGGGCACTGAAGCTTTCTTT. Translating it yields CASSPGGAQRGTEAFF.

The genes are TRBV21-1 and TRBJ1-2. TRBV21-1 is a pseudogene. CDR3 length equals 14 residues. The DNA for the CDR3 is TGTGCCAGCACCAGGGGGGGAACCAACTATGGCTACACCTTC. Encoded protein: CASTRGGTNYGYTF.

The genes are TRBV7-9 and TRBJ2-5; TRBD2 is a possible D gene (7 bases). V gave up 5 bases and J gave up 5 bases, with 21 bases separating them. CDR3 size: 16 residues. The germline V gene encodes CDR1 SEHNR and CDR2 FQNEAQ (reference sequence). CDR3 in DNA: TGTGCCAGCAGCCCCAGGGGTGTGGCGGGAGAGGAGACCCAGTACTTC. Amino acid sequence: CASSPRGVAGEETQYF.

The chain joins TRBV11-2 to TRBJ1-5, with no clear D. The germline V gene has CDR1 SGHAT and CDR2 FQNNGV. This CDR3 comprises 14 residues. Trimming removed 4 bases at V and 2 bases at J, with 9 bases between. The CDR3 spells CASSSAAGNQPQHF. DNA of the CDR3: TGTGCCAGCAGCTCAGCCGCGGGCAATCAGCCCCAGCATTTT.

The chain has TRBV4-2 and TRBJ2-1; the match to TRBD2 covers 10 bases. This CDR3 is 16 amino acids long. Germline lookup yields CDR1 LGHNA and CDR2 YNFKEQ. V shed 1 base, J shed 4 bases, and the junction held 4 bases outside the gene matches. The CDR3: CASSQASGRDYNEQFF. The CDR3 DNA sequence: TGTGCCAGCAGCCAAGCCAGCGGGAGGGATTACAATGAGCAGTTCTTC.

The genes are TRBV5-1 and TRBJ2-1; 8 nucleotides match TRBD2. V shed 5 bases and J 9 bases; nucleotides not matched to a gene: 10. Germline CDR1 and CDR2: SGHRS and YFSETQ. CDR3 length: 14 residues. CDR3 residues: CASSDAGGHREQFF. The CDR3 nucleotides are TGCGCCAGCAGTGATGCGGGAGGCCACCGTGAGCAGTTCTTC.

V and J are TRBV6-1 and TRBJ2-7; 12 bases fit TRBD2. J gave up 5 bases and V 5 bases, and 7 bases lay outside the gene matches. Germline V gene data show CDR1 as MNHNS and CDR2 as SASEGT. This CDR3 has 15 residues. CDR3 coding DNA: TGTGCCAGCAGTTTACTAGCGGGGGGCTCGGACGAGCAGTACTTC. Translation: CASSLLAGGSDEQYF.

The gene calls are TRBV6-4 and TRBJ2-3; 11 bases fit TRBD2. J lost 0 bases, V lost 4 bases, and 3 bases had no gene match. Germline assignment: CDR1 MRHNA and CDR2 SNTAGT. This CDR3 has 16 amino acids. DNA of the CDR3: TGTGCCAGCAGTGCCCTAGCGGGGGGTAGCACAGATACGCAGTATTTT. Amino acid sequence: CASSALAGGSTDTQYF.

This clone was detected only once. V gene TRBV10-1 combines with J gene TRBJ2-7; possible D gene TRBD1, 6 bases. This CDR3 region has 14 residues. Germline loops: CDR1 WNHNN, CDR2 SYGVQD (reference sequence). V lost 5 bases to trimming and J lost 2 bases, with 13 bases between them. CDR3 protein: CASSPGAYTYEQYF. Here the CDR3 DNA reads TGCGCCAGCAGTCCAGGGGCATACACCTACGAGCAGTACTTC.

This sequence joins TRBV4-3 and TRBJ2-2, with no clear D. This CDR3 is 14 amino acids long. From germline, CDR1 is LGHNA and CDR2 YSLEER. Trimming pared 10 bases from V and 1 base from J, leaving 13 bases between. CDR3 in DNA: TGCGCCACTAAAGGGCAGAAGAACACCGGGGAGCTGTTTTTT. Amino acid sequence: CATKGQKNTGELFF.

This clone appeared a few times. The chain recombines TRBV11-2 with TRBJ2-7; no clear D gene. The V and J ends lost 0 bases and 3 bases respectively, with 9 bases between them. The CDR3 covers 14 residues. Germline V gene data show CDR1 as SGHAT and CDR2 as FQNNGV. This CDR3 is CASSLDVSIYEQYF. DNA of the CDR3: TGTGCCAGCAGCTTAGACGTTAGTATCTACGAGCAGTACTTC. The full variable domain, rest sourced from reference TRBV11-2 and TRBJ2-7, is EAGVAQSPRYKIIEKRQSVAFWCNPISGHATLYWYQQILGQGPKLLIQFQNNGVVDDSQLPKDRFSAERLKGVDSTLKIQPAKLEDSAVYLCASSLDVSIYEQYFGPGTRLTVT.

This chain uses TRBV7-8 with TRBJ1-2, with D unclear. V was cut by 1 base and J by 3 bases, with 6 bases left in between. This CDR3 has 13 amino acids. Germline V gene data show CDR1 as SGHVS and CDR2 as FQNEAQ. CDR3: CASSLGTDYGYTF. The CDR3 coding sequence is TGTGCCAGCAGCTTAGGGACTGACTATGGCTACACCTTC.

The chain carries TRBV6-1 and TRBJ2-5, with D perhaps TRBD1 (6 bases). The germline V gene encodes CDR1 MNHNS and CDR2 SASEGT. The CDR3 extends over 13 amino acids. The ends were cut back, 6 bases at V and 5 bases at J, with 13 bases in the middle. For the CDR3, the DNA is TGTGCCAGCAGAAGACAGGTGTGGGAGACCCAGTACTTC. It translates to CASRRQVWETQYF.

The chain employs TRBV7-6 and TRBJ2-3, with TRBD1 matching 7 bases. CDR3 length: 16 residues. With V trimmed by 5 bases and J by 1 base, 9 bases remained unmatched. Germline assignment: CDR1 SGHVS and CDR2 FNYEAQ. The CDR3 DNA is TGTGCCAGCAGCCTAGGGCAAGGGGGCGGCACAGATACGCAGTATTTT. Its translation is CASSLGQGGGTDTQYF.

This clone was found once. The V call is TRBV5-1, the J call TRBJ2-1; 10 bases are a match to TRBD2. V was clipped by 0 bases and J by 4 bases; unmatched bases: 16. This CDR3 spans 20 amino acids. The V gene's germline CDR1 is SGHRS and CDR2 YFSETQ. The CDR3 sequence is CASSLALAGAFESSYNEQFF. The CDR3 DNA reads as TGCGCCAGCAGCTTGGCGCTAGCGGGAGCTTTTGAATCTTCTTACAATGAGCAGTTCTTC.

The rearrangement links TRBV27 to TRBJ2-1; the match to TRBD2 covers 9 bases. Germline assignment: CDR1 MNHEY and CDR2 SMNVEV (reference sequence). The CDR3 contains 15 residues. The ends lost 3 bases at V and 6 bases at J; junction bases unmatched: 6. The DNA for the CDR3 is TGTGCCAGCAGTTTCGGCGGGAGGGGGGGCAATGAGCAGTTCTTC. It is translated as CASSFGGRGGNEQFF.

The genes are TRBV2 and TRBJ1-2; tentatively, D is TRBD1 (5 bases). Between the trimmed V and J ends, which lost 6 bases and 4 bases, there was a span of 12 bases. The CDR3 totals 13 residues. In germline, CDR1 is SNHLY, CDR2 FYNNEI. The CDR3 DNA is TGTGCCAGCAGCGGAGGGACGGCCTATGGCTACACCTTC. Its translation is CASSGGTAYGYTF.